A selection of T cell receptor beta chains follows, all from one sample in a study of identical twins' blood T cells. MiXCR, run by TCRdb on the 5' RACE reads, gives a single entry per CDR3 protein. In the table there are 350,000 to 450,000 distinct CDR3 sequences, more than 25% of which are singletons. The sequenced sample was PBMCs. Receptors were obtained from a woman aged 18 to 55 in good health. CDR3s include the opening cysteine and the closing phenylalanine or tryptophan. The order of the fields is CDR3 protein, CDR3 DNA, J gene, V gene, clone size, D gene. D genes are given only for firm matches. Some rows have no size entry. The others give once, few or many, or a class for an expanded clone.

CDR3: CASSRQVQETQYF
DNA: TGTGCCAGCAGCAGACAGGTCCAAGAGACCCAGTACTTC
J: TRBJ2-5
V: TRBV12-3/TRBV12-4
size: few
D: .

CDR3: CASSYGGTSPYF
DNA: TGTGCCAGCAGTTACGGGGGGACTAGCCCGTACTTC
J: TRBJ2-7
V: TRBV6-2/TRBV6-3
size: .
D: TRBD2

CDR3: CASSWGTYGYTF
DNA: TGCGCCAGCAGTTGGGGAACCTATGGCTACACCTTC
J: TRBJ1-2
V: TRBV5-1
size: .
D: .

CDR3: CASSLARTGRNEKLFF
DNA: TGTGCCAGCAGCTTAGCCAGGACAGGGAGGAATGAAAAACTGTTTTTT
J: TRBJ1-4
V: TRBV7-8
size: .
D: TRBD1

CDR3: CASSLGFWRVQYGQYF
DNA: TGCGCCAGCAGCTTGGGTTTTTGGAGGGTTCAATACGGGCAGTACTTC
J: TRBJ2-7
V: TRBV5-1
size: once
D: .

CDR3: CSARDRAGSTEAFF
DNA: TGCAGTGCTAGAGATCGGGCAGGGAGCACTGAAGCTTTCTTT
J: TRBJ1-1
V: TRBV20-1
size: .
D: .

CDR3: CASSEFGYGYTF
DNA: TGTGCCAGCAGTGAATTCGGGTATGGCTACACCTTC
J: TRBJ1-2
V: TRBV25-1
size: .
D: .

CDR3: CASSGLAGTNTQYF
DNA: TGCGCCAGCAGTGGATTAGCGGGGACAAATACGCAGTATTTT
J: TRBJ2-3
V: TRBV10-2
size: .
D: TRBD2

CDR3: CSTHIGGHYGYTF
DNA: TGCAGTACTCATATCGGGGGGCACTATGGCTACACCTTC
J: TRBJ1-2
V: TRBV20-1
size: few
D: .

CDR3: CASSPTAGPQLGANVLTF
DNA: TGTGCCAGCAGTCCCACTGCGGGACCCCAACTCGGGGCCAACGTCCTGACTTTC
J: TRBJ2-6
V: TRBV27
size: few
D: .

CDR3: CASSGGSSGSSGELFF
DNA: TGTGCCAGCAGTGGAGGATCTAGCGGGAGTTCCGGGGAGCTGTTTTTT
J: TRBJ2-2
V: TRBV25-1
size: .
D: TRBD2

CDR3: CSVATGGYTGELFF
DNA: TGCAGCGTTGCGACAGGTGGATACACCGGGGAGCTGTTTTTT
J: TRBJ2-2
V: TRBV29-1
size: .
D: .

CDR3: CSVARGDGKNIQHF
DNA: TGCAGCGTTGCACGCGGGGACGGCAAAAACATTCAGCACTTC
J: TRBJ2-4
V: TRBV29-1
size: .
D: .

CDR3: CASSHRKVGFGYTF
DNA: TGTGCCAGCAGCCACCGAAAAGTCGGGTTTGGCTACACCTTC
J: TRBJ1-2
V: TRBV14
size: few
D: .

CDR3: CSVEDGLGYGEKLFF
DNA: TGCAGCGTTGAGGACGGTCTAGGGTATGGTGAAAAGCTGTTTTTT
J: TRBJ1-4
V: TRBV29-1
size: .
D: .

CDR3: CASSPTVSEQFF
DNA: TGTGCCAGCTCACCGACGGTGAGTGAGCAGTTCTTC
J: TRBJ2-1
V: TRBV18
size: few
D: .

CDR3: CSVEGGGLGGYTF
DNA: TGCAGCGTTGAAGGAGGGGGCCTGGGTGGCTACACCTTC
J: TRBJ1-2
V: TRBV29-1
size: many
D: TRBD1

CDR3: CASSPGQGALSADTQYF
DNA: TGCGCCAGCAGTCCGGGACAGGGGGCTTTATCGGCAGATACGCAGTATTTT
J: TRBJ2-3
V: TRBV5-1
size: .
D: TRBD1

CDR3: CASSWDRGNNEQFF
DNA: TGTGCCAGCAGTTGGGACAGGGGGAACAATGAGCAGTTCTTC
J: TRBJ2-1
V: TRBV6-2/TRBV6-3
size: few
D: TRBD1

CDR3: CASSPRQGSESGYTF
DNA: TGTGCCAGCTCACCTCGACAGGGGTCGGAATCTGGCTACACCTTC
J: TRBJ1-2
V: TRBV18
size: many
D: TRBD1

CDR3: CTSSLGLNTEAFF
DNA: TGTACCAGCAGCTTAGGCCTTAACACTGAAGCTTTCTTT
J: TRBJ1-1
V: TRBV7-9
size: .
D: .

CDR3: CASSLTESWGSEQFF
DNA: TGTGCCAGCAGTTTAACCGAGTCTTGGGGGAGTGAGCAGTTCTTC
J: TRBJ2-1
V: TRBV12-3/TRBV12-4
size: .
D: .

CDR3: CSARERGTEAFF
DNA: TGCAGTGCTAGAGAAAGGGGGACTGAAGCTTTCTTT
J: TRBJ1-1
V: TRBV20-1
size: .
D: .

CDR3: CSVEDLAGGETQYF
DNA: TGCAGCGTTGAAGATCTAGCGGGAGGGGAGACCCAGTACTTC
J: TRBJ2-5
V: TRBV29-1
size: .
D: TRBD2

CDR3: CASKGGQAFF
DNA: TGTGCCAGCAAGGGGGGTCAAGCTTTCTTT
J: TRBJ1-1
V: TRBV12-3/TRBV12-4
size: few
D: .

CDR3: CRASLGGVDTQYF
DNA: TGCAGAGCATCCCTTGGGGGGGTAGATACGCAGTATTTT
J: TRBJ2-3
V: TRBV20-1
size: few
D: TRBD2

CDR3: CAWSFRVTEAFF
DNA: TGTGCCTGGAGTTTCAGGGTCACTGAAGCTTTCTTT
J: TRBJ1-1
V: TRBV30
size: few
D: .

CDR3: CSSGPLDTQYF
DNA: TGCAGTTCCGGGCCCTTGGATACGCAGTATTTT
J: TRBJ2-3
V: TRBV20-1
size: .
D: .

CDR3: CASSAVDRDTEAFF
DNA: TGTGCCAGCAGCGCGGTGGACAGGGACACTGAAGCTTTCTTT
J: TRBJ1-1
V: TRBV7-9
size: few
D: TRBD1

CDR3: CAGTDVRNYGYTF
DNA: TGTGCCGGCACGGACGTCAGGAACTATGGCTACACCTTC
J: TRBJ1-2
V: TRBV7-4
size: .
D: .

CDR3: CASSLVDVYEQYF
DNA: TGTGCCAGCAGCTTGGTGGATGTCTACGAGCAGTACTTC
J: TRBJ2-7
V: TRBV5-6
size: .
D: .

CDR3: CASRGTREVGEQYF
DNA: TGTGCCAGCAGAGGGACTAGAGAGGTAGGCGAGCAGTACTTC
J: TRBJ2-7
V: TRBV6-2/TRBV6-3
size: .
D: TRBD2

CDR3: CAGSPRGGETQYF
DNA: TGTGCCGGCAGCCCAAGGGGTGGCGAGACCCAGTACTTC
J: TRBJ2-5
V: TRBV5-6
size: .
D: .

CDR3: CSVEWSYNEQFF
DNA: TGCAGCGTTGAGTGGAGTTACAATGAGCAGTTCTTC
J: TRBJ2-1
V: TRBV29-1
size: .
D: .

CDR3: CASSLLDGGSGNTIYF
DNA: TGTGCCAGCAGCTTATTGGACGGAGGCTCTGGAAACACCATATATTTT
J: TRBJ1-3
V: TRBV7-2
size: .
D: .

CDR3: CSVNPGMSQFF
DNA: TGCAGCGTTAATCCGGGGATGTCGCAGTTCTTC
J: TRBJ2-1
V: TRBV29-1
size: .
D: .

CDR3: CASSYGARVGGYTF
DNA: TGTGCCAGCAGTTACGGGGCACGAGTCGGGGGCTACACCTTC
J: TRBJ1-2
V: TRBV6-8
size: .
D: .

CDR3: CASSFEQGSIEQYF
DNA: TGCGCCAGCAGCTTCGAGCAGGGGTCTATCGAGCAGTACTTC
J: TRBJ2-7
V: TRBV5-1
size: few
D: .

CDR3: CASSGVSTDTQYF
DNA: TGCGCCAGCAGCGGTGTAAGCACAGATACGCAGTATTTT
J: TRBJ2-3
V: TRBV5-1
size: few
D: .

CDR3: CSAKRQSEAFF
DNA: TGCAGTGCTAAGAGACAAAGTGAAGCTTTCTTT
J: TRBJ1-1
V: TRBV20-1
size: .
D: .

CDR3: CASRTTGDASAFF
DNA: TGTGCCAGCAGGACCACAGGGGACGCGTCCGCTTTCTTT
J: TRBJ1-1
V: TRBV6-5
size: .
D: TRBD1

CDR3: CASSGGQGGKNIQYF
DNA: TGTGCCAGCAGCGGTGGACAGGGCGGCAAAAACATTCAGTACTTC
J: TRBJ2-4
V: TRBV9
size: few
D: TRBD1

CDR3: CASSLGRSHGYTF
DNA: TGTGCCAGCAGCTTGGGAAGATCGCATGGCTACACCTTC
J: TRBJ1-2
V: TRBV5-6
size: few
D: .

CDR3: CSVVDRANYGYTF
DNA: TGCAGCGTGGTTGACAGAGCTAACTATGGCTACACCTTC
J: TRBJ1-2
V: TRBV29-1
size: many
D: .

CDR3: CASSPRTALPLYSGNTIYF
DNA: TGTGCCAGCAGCCCGCGGACAGCACTACCCCTCTATTCTGGAAACACCATATATTTT
J: TRBJ1-3
V: TRBV5-6
size: .
D: .

CDR3: CASSPWGGASFGYTF
DNA: TGTGCCAGCAGCCCATGGGGAGGGGCCTCGTTTGGCTACACCTTC
J: TRBJ1-2
V: TRBV5-6
size: .
D: .

CDR3: CASSTSRSNEQFF
DNA: TGTGCCAGCAGCACCTCTAGGAGCAATGAGCAGTTCTTC
J: TRBJ2-1
V: TRBV7-2
size: few
D: .